These T cell receptor beta chains were read from a single sample in a study of cytomegalovirus exposure and HLA in healthy donors. Sequencing was performed with immunoSEQ multiplex PCR; in TCRdb, only in-frame clones are kept and a portion is missing. The data hold fewer than 150,000 clones, with about 80% observed a single time. Material for sequencing was PBMCs. These TCRs come from a man in his forties or fifties in good health and CMV-seronegative. Both conserved end residues are part of each CDR3. The order of the fields is V gene, clone size, D gene, J gene, CDR3 protein, CDR3 DNA. The D gene is left open where the match is weak. Some rows mark clone size as missing; the rest say once, few, many or name a class of expanded clone.

>TRBV6-1|few|NA|TRBJ1-1
CASTGSAEAFF
TGTGCCAGCACAGGTAGCGCTGAAGCTTTCTTT
>TRBV15|NA|NA|TRBJ1-1
CATSSDTEGGAFF
TGTGCCACCAGCAGTGATACGGAGGGGGGGGCTTTCTTT
>TRBV15|NA|TRBD1|TRBJ1-5
CATSRLTGGTGNQPQHF
TGTGCCACCAGCAGACTTACAGGGGGCACGGGCAATCAGCCCCAGCATTTT
>TRBV18|NA|TRBD1|TRBJ1-5
CASSQGQGYNQPQHF
TGTGCCAGCTCTCAAGGACAGGGGTACAATCAGCCCCAGCATTTT
>TRBV29-1|NA|NA|TRBJ2-7
CSVSRGSTTEQYF
TGCAGCGTATCCCGGGGGAGTACGACCGAGCAGTACTTC
>TRBV6-5|NA|TRBD1|TRBJ2-5
CASSTPRAPGQAQYF
TGTGCCAGCAGTACCCCGAGGGCCCCAGGACAGGCCCAGTACTTC
>TRBV7-2|NA|NA|TRBJ2-1
CASSLGLWGEQFF
TGTGCCAGCAGCTTGGGACTGTGGGGTGAGCAGTTCTTC
>TRBV7-6|few|NA|TRBJ1-1
CASSLGQTNTEAFF
TGTGCCAGCAGCTTGGGGCAGACGAACACTGAAGCTTTCTTT
>TRBV18|NA|TRBD1|TRBJ1-2
CASSPGTGTYGYTF
TGTGCCAGCTCACCAGGGACAGGGACCTATGGCTACACCTTC
>TRBV7-2|many|NA|TRBJ2-5
CASSLSRPQGTQYF
TGTGCCAGCAGCTTGAGCCGACCGCAGGGGACCCAGTACTTC
>TRBV2|few|NA|TRBJ1-4
CASRAGDGNEKLFF
TGTGCCAGCAGAGCAGGGGACGGGAATGAAAAACTGTTTTTT
>TRBV6-5|NA|TRBD1|TRBJ1-2
CASSYTGQSPGGYTF
TGTGCCAGCAGTTACACGGGACAGTCTCCGGGCGGCTACACCTTC
>TRBV28|NA|TRBD1|TRBJ1-2
CASSLQGNYGYTF
TGTGCCAGCAGTCTACAGGGGAACTATGGCTACACCTTC
>TRBV18|NA|NA|TRBJ2-6
CASSPQSSGANVLTF
TGTGCCAGCTCACCACAATCGTCTGGGGCCAACGTCCTGACTTTC
>TRBV10-2|few|TRBD1|TRBJ2-3
CASSEAGQGADTQYF
TGCGCCAGCAGTGAGGCTGGACAGGGGGCAGATACGCAGTATTTT
>TRBV5-8|NA|NA|TRBJ2-7
CAGPSASLQF
TGTGCCGGCCCTAGCGCCTCACTTCAATTC
>TRBV27|NA|NA|TRBJ2-2
CASSFSGYGSTGELFF
TGTGCCAGCAGTTTTTCTGGGTACGGGAGTACCGGGGAGCTGTTTTTT
>TRBV10-2|NA|NA|TRBJ1-4
CASRIDTFEGKLFF
TGCGCCAGTCGTATAGACACCTTCGAGGGAAAACTGTTTTTT
>TRBV28|NA|TRBD2|TRBJ2-7
CASELAGAHEQYF
TGTGCCAGCGAGCTAGCGGGAGCCCACGAGCAGTACTTC
>TRBV11-2|NA|TRBD2|TRBJ2-7
CASSPKGLAGYYEQYF
TGTGCCAGCAGCCCAAAGGGACTAGCGGGATACTACGAGCAGTACTTC
>TRBV1|NA|NA|TRBJ2-7
CTSSLEGNPSSYEQYF
TGCACCAGCAGTTTAGAGGGCAACCCGAGCTCCTACGAGCAGTACTTC
>TRBV6-1|many|NA|TRBJ2-7
CATQAAEGEFYEQYF
TGTGCCACCCAGGCAGCAGAGGGCGAGTTCTACGAGCAGTACTTC